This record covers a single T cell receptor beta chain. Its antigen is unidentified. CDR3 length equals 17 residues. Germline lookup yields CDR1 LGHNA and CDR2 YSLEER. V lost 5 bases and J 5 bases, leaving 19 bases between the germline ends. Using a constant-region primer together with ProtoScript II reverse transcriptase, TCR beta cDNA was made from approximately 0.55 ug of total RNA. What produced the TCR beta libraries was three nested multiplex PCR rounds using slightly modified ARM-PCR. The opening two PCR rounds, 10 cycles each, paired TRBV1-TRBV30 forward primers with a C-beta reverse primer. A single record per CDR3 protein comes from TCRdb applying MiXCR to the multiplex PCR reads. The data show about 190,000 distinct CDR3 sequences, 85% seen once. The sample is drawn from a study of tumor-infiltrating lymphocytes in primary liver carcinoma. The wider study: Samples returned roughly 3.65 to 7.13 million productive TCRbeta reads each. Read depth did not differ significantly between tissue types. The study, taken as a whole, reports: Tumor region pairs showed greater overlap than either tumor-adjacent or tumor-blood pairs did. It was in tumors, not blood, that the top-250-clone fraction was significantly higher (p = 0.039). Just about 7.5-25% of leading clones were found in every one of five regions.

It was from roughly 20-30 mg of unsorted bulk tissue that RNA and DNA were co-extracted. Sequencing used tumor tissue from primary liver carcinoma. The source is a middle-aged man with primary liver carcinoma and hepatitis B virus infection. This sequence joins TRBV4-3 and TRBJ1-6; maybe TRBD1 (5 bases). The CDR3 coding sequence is TGCGCCAGCAGCGAAGTATCAGCGGGGGGAAATAATTCACCCCTCCACTTT. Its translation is CASSEVSAGGNNSPLHF.